These T cell receptor beta chains were read from a single sample in a study of vaccination effects on CD4 cells after COVID-19. The assay was immunoSEQ multiplex PCR, and TCRdb's table has in-frame clones only and misses some. The table lists tens of thousands of clones, 76% of them singletons. Their specific antigens are unknown. The sample in question was CD4+ T cells from PBMCs cultured with HIV peptides, obtained before COVID-19 vaccination. The source of these receptors is a human donor who had a prior SARS-CoV-2 infection. Each CDR3 is given with its conserved first and last residue. D genes are given only for firm matches. Part of the rows lack a size; the others show once, few, many or a class for expanded clones.

clone_size	d_call	j_call	v_call	cdr3_nt	cdr3_aa
NA	TRBD2	TRBJ2-3	TRBV4-2	TGTGCCAGCAGCCAAGTCTTCCAGTTCGTGTTGGGTAGCGGGATGCGCACAGATACGCAGTATTTT	CASSQVFQFVLGSGMRTDTQYF
NA	NA	TRBJ2-5	TRBV7-9	TGTGCCAGCAGCTTAGGGTCCGAGACCCAGTACTTC	CASSLGSETQYF
NA	NA	TRBJ1-1	TRBV2	TGTGCCAGCAGTGAAACTTTGTGGACTGAAGCTTTCTTT	CASSETLWTEAFF
NA	NA	TRBJ1-6	TRBV2	TGTGCCAGCAAAGGGGGTTTGCATTCACCCCTCCACTTT	CASKGGLHSPLHF
NA	TRBD2	TRBJ2-4	TRBV7-9	TGTGCCAGCAGCTTGGGAGGGGTCCAAAACATTCAGTACTTC	CASSLGGVQNIQYF
NA	NA	TRBJ1-1	TRBV11-2	TGTGCCAGCAGCTTTACGGGGGGCACTGAAGCTTTCTTT	CASSFTGGTEAFF
NA	NA	TRBJ1-2	TRBV19	TGTGCCAGTAACCGGGGGACGTATGGCTACACCTTC	CASNRGTYGYTF
NA	TRBD1	TRBJ1-5	TRBV3-1/TRBV3-2	TGTGCCAGCAGCCAAGAAAGACGCAGGGGGCCCGAAGGAAAGCAGCCCCAGCATTTT	CASSQERRRGPEGKQPQHF
NA	NA	TRBJ2-2	TRBV28	TGTGCCAGCAAGTCCTGGATTGCAACCGGGGAGCTGTTTTTT	CASKSWIATGELFF
few	NA	TRBJ2-2	TRBV18	TGTGCCAGCTCTCCCCAACAGGACCCGACCGGGGAGCTGTTTTTT	CASSPQQDPTGELFF
NA	NA	TRBJ2-7	TRBV5-6	TGTGCCAGCAGCTTAGGGGTTCGGGGCTCCTACGAGCAGTACTTC	CASSLGVRGSYEQYF
NA	NA	TRBJ1-6	TRBV4-1	TGCGCCAGCAGCCCCATCGGACGGACCCTCCACTTT	CASSPIGRTLHF
NA	NA	TRBJ2-5	TRBV5-1	TGCGCCAGCACAACTGCCGGGAGCGAAGAGACCCAGTACTTC	CASTTAGSEETQYF
few	NA	TRBJ1-1	TRBV5-4	TGTGCCAGCAGCTTGGTTTCGGGAGGGGCGGGCACTGAAGCTTTCTTT	CASSLVSGGAGTEAFF
few	NA	TRBJ1-5	TRBV5-1	TGCGCCAGCAGCTTGGAAGGGACTCAGCCCCAGCATTTT	CASSLEGTQPQHF
NA	NA	TRBJ1-2	TRBV20-1	TGCAGTGCTTCAGCGGACTATGGCTACACCTTC	CSASADYGYTF
NA	TRBD1	TRBJ2-3	TRBV29-1	TGCAGCGTTAAGACAGGGGCAGATACGCAGTATTTT	CSVKTGADTQYF
NA	NA	TRBJ1-3	TRBV28	TGTGCCAGCAGTACCCGCCGGGGGTCTACTGGAAACACCATATATTTT	CASSTRRGSTGNTIYF
NA	NA	TRBJ2-1	TRBV7-6	TGTGCCAGCAGCTCGATGATACAGGCCTACAATGAGCAGTTCTTC	CASSSMIQAYNEQFF
NA	TRBD2	TRBJ2-5	TRBV5-4	TGTGCCAGCAGCTTGCCACTAGCGGGAGTACGGGAGACCCAGTACTTC	CASSLPLAGVRETQYF
NA	TRBD2	TRBJ2-7	TRBV10-2	TGCGCCAGCAGTGAAGCGGGAGGATCCTACGAGCAGTACTTC	CASSEAGGSYEQYF
NA	TRBD1	TRBJ1-2	TRBV5-1	TGCGCCAGCAGCTTGGATACAGGGGGCGCGGATGGCTACACCTTC	CASSLDTGGADGYTF
once	TRBD2	TRBJ2-5	TRBV9	TGTGCCAGCAGCGTAGGGGCGGGGGGGCCGGAGACCCAGTACTTC	CASSVGAGGPETQYF
NA	NA	TRBJ2-1	TRBV5-4	TGTGCCAGCAACGAGGGCAGCCGTGGGAGCTCCTACAATGAGCAGTTCTTC	CASNEGSRGSSYNEQFF
few	TRBD1	TRBJ2-7	TRBV18	TGTGCCAGCTCACCGACTTTCTCCGGGACAGGGGCCTCCTACGAGCAGTACTTC	CASSPTFSGTGASYEQYF
NA	NA	TRBJ1-5	TRBV7-6	TGTGCCAGCAGTCTTCGTCGGGCGGACCATAGCAATCAGCCCCAGCATTTT	CASSLRRADHSNQPQHF
once	NA	TRBJ2-7	TRBV27	TGTGCCAGCAGTCCCCTCGGACGGGGATCGAGCTACGAGCAGTACTTC	CASSPLGRGSSYEQYF
NA	TRBD2	TRBJ2-3	TRBV9	TGTGCCAGCAGCGTATTTGGAGCGGGAGTCCCAGATACGCAGTATTTT	CASSVFGAGVPDTQYF
NA	NA	TRBJ2-4	TRBV14	TGTGCCAGCAGCCAAGATGAAGGAGCCAAAAACATTCAGTACTTC	CASSQDEGAKNIQYF
once	TRBD1	TRBJ2-7	TRBV6-5	TGTGCCAGCAGACGTACAGGGGGGCGGTACGAGCAGTACTTC	CASRRTGGRYEQYF
few	NA	TRBJ1-5	TRBV18	TGTGCCAGCTCACCGGGTGGCAATCAGCCCCAGCATTTT	CASSPGGNQPQHF
NA	TRBD1	TRBJ1-6	TRBV4-1	TGCGCCAGCAGCCAATTACAGGGGGCGCGCAATTCACCCCTCCACTTT	CASSQLQGARNSPLHF
NA	TRBD2	TRBJ2-2	TRBV29-1	TGCAGCGTTGCACCCGAAGTCGGAACGGGGGGTTACACCGGGGAGCTGTTTTTT	CSVAPEVGTGGYTGELFF